A single sample is the source of the 26 T cell receptor beta chains below, sequenced in a study of blood T cell repertoires in COVID-19. Sequencing was performed with immunoSEQ multiplex PCR; in TCRdb, only in-frame clones are kept and a portion is missing. The table shows a few hundred thousand clones, with about nine tenths occurring only once. Sequencing was carried out using peripheral blood. These receptors were taken from a woman aged 25 to 45 who had recovered from COVID-19.

The chain carries TRBV28 and TRBJ1-1, with D tentatively TRBD1 (5 bases). V lost 5 bases, J lost 6 bases, and 16 bases lay in between. The CDR3 is made up of 14 amino acids. The germline CDR1 and CDR2 sequences are MDHEN and SYDVKM. The CDR3 DNA reads TGTGCCAGCAGTCCCGTGGGGGGGGTGTCTGAAGCTTTCTTT. Translated, it gives CASSPVGGVSEAFF.

The V call is TRBV29-1, the J call TRBJ1-6; D possibly corresponds to TRBD1 (5 bases). CDR3 length: 12 amino acids. Per germline, CDR1 SQVTM and CDR2 ANQGSEA. The CDR3 sequence: CAAGKHNSPLHF. For the CDR3, the DNA is TGCGCCGCAGGGAAACATAATTCACCCCTCCACTTT.

The rearrangement links TRBV7-2 to TRBJ1-3, with 11 bases lining up with TRBD1. V lost 5 bases, J lost 4 bases, and 4 bases stayed unmatched. CDR3 length: 15 residues. CDR1 and CDR2 from the germline V gene are SGHTA and FQGNSA. The CDR3 loop reads CASSGQGAWGNTIYF. The CDR3, as DNA: TGTGCCAGCAGCGGACAGGGGGCGTGGGGAAACACCATATATTTT.

V usage is TRBV29-1 and J usage is TRBJ2-7; tentative D call: TRBD1 (5 bases). The length of the CDR3 is 12 residues. Trimming took 4 bases from V and 2 from J, leaving 9 bases between them. Germline CDR1 is SQVTM and CDR2 is ANQGSEA. The CDR3 here is CSVVDSPYEQYF. CDR3 nucleotides: TGCAGCGTTGTTGACAGCCCCTACGAGCAGTACTTC.

The chain links TRBV7-9 to TRBJ2-5; 8 bases agree with TRBD2. CDR1 and CDR2 (germline): SEHNR, FQNEAQ (reference sequence). The CDR3 has 13 residues. The J segment lost 5 bases and the V segment lost 1 base, leaving 0 bases of the junction unmatched. CDR3 sequence reads: CASSLGLAETQYF. The CDR3 DNA is TGTGCCAGCAGCTTAGGACTAGCGGAGACCCAGTACTTC.

The chain joins TRBV7-9 to TRBJ1-2, with D tentatively TRBD1 (5 bases). The V end was cut by 1 base, the J end by 3 bases, with 12 bases between. CDR1 SEHNR and CDR2 FQNEAQ come from the germline V gene (reference sequence). CDR3 length: 15 amino acids. CDR3 in amino acids: CASSLEIRADYGYTF. The CDR3 DNA reads as TGTGCCAGCAGCTTAGAGATCAGGGCTGACTATGGCTACACCTTC.

The J gene is TRBJ1-6, the V gene TRBV4-2, with D unresolved. Germline assignment: CDR1 LGHNA and CDR2 YNFKEQ. The length of the CDR3 is 17 residues. Deletions cut 1 base from V and 0 bases from J, with 10 bases between. CDR3 nucleotide sequence: TGTGCCAGCAGCCAAGGTGAAGTGAGCTCCTATAATTCACCCCTCCACTTT. Translation gives CASSQGEVSSYNSPLHF.

This clone came up a few times. V and J are TRBV19 and TRBJ2-7; TRBD1 aligns across 7 bases. The CDR3 contains 16 residues. Germline CDR1 LNHDA, CDR2 SQIVND (reference sequence). Trimming took 4 bases from V and 4 from J; bases not matched to a gene: 13. CDR3 bases: TGTGCCAGTAGTACCAGGACAGGTAAAAGGGAGTACGAGCAGTACTTC. Translated: CASSTRTGKREYEQYF.

J is TRBJ2-7 and V is TRBV18; D is perhaps TRBD1 (5 bases). The germline CDR1 and CDR2 sequences are KGHSH and LQKENI. The ends were cut back, 4 bases at V and 11 bases at J, with 12 bases in the middle. This CDR3 has 11 residues. In DNA, the CDR3 is TGTGCCAGCTCACTGCGGTACAGGAAGTACTTC. Its protein is CASSLRYRKYF.

This clone was found once. The CDR3 DNA reads TGTGCCAGCAGCTTAGATCTCGAGGTCCCTGGGGCCAACGTCCTGACTTTC. This codes for CASSLDLEVPGANVLTF. V and J are TRBV11-3 and TRBJ2-6, with unresolved D. The CDR3 spans 17 residues. V was cut by 0 bases and J by 2 bases, with 11 bases left in between. In germline, CDR1 is SGHNT, CDR2 YENEEA.

The rearrangement uses TRBV4-3 and TRBJ2-1, with D perhaps TRBD2 (5 bases). The ends were cut back, 1 base at V and 0 bases at J, with 10 bases in the middle. This CDR3 has 16 residues. Germline V gives CDR1 LGHNA, CDR2 YSLEER. The CDR3 DNA is TGCGCCAGCAGCCAAGTTGTGGGGAGCTCCTACAATGAGCAGTTCTTC. This translates into CASSQVVGSSYNEQFF.

This chain joins TRBV5-6 and TRBJ2-7, with 7 bases fitting TRBD1. Germline assignment: CDR1 SGHDT and CDR2 YYEEEE. The length of the CDR3 is 13 residues. The J segment lost 3 bases and the V segment lost 3 bases, leaving 3 bases of the junction unmatched. CDR3 nucleotides: TGTGCCAGCAGCTCGACAGGGATCTACGAGCAGTACTTC. This translates into CASSSTGIYEQYF.

The gene calls are TRBV6-5 and TRBJ2-1, with D perhaps TRBD2 (7 bases). The V gene's germline CDR1 is MNHEY and CDR2 SVGAGI. V lost 6 bases to trimming and J lost 4 bases, with 16 bases between them. The CDR3 sequence is 15 residues long. The CDR3 sequence: CASSPSGGSYNEQFF. Here the CDR3 DNA reads TGTGCCAGCAGCCCATCGGGGGGCTCTTACAATGAGCAGTTCTTC.

The chain combines TRBV5-1 with TRBJ1-3; D may be TRBD1 (5 bases). Germline V CDR1 and CDR2: SGHRS, YFSETQ. V was pared by 3 bases and J by 0 bases, with 13 bases between. The CDR3 covers 16 residues. As DNA, the CDR3 is TGCGCCAGCAGCTGGGCAGGGTCCCCCTCTGGAAACACCATATATTTT. Protein sequence: CASSWAGSPSGNTIYF.

This chain connects TRBV24-1 to TRBJ2-3; 8 bases align to TRBD1. V gave up 4 bases and J gave up 0 bases; unmatched junction bases: 5. Germline CDR1 reads KGHDR; CDR2 reads SFDVKD. This CDR3 has 16 residues. Here the CDR3 DNA reads TGTGCCACCAGTGACCCTAGACAGGGGAGCACAGATACGCAGTATTTT. Protein product: CATSDPRQGSTDTQYF.

The gene calls are TRBV5-1 and TRBJ1-6; no definite D call. Germline CDR1 and CDR2: SGHRS and YFSETQ. This CDR3 spans 12 amino acids. Trimming pared 2 bases from V and 8 bases from J, leaving 5 bases between. CDR3 in amino acids: CASSLRDSPLHF. In DNA form, the CDR3 reads TGCGCCAGCAGCTTACGGGATTCACCCCTCCACTTT.

This clone has only one observation. The V and J genes are TRBV11-2 and TRBJ2-6, with D hard to call. The CDR3 covers 15 residues. Germline V gene sequence: CDR1 SGHAT, CDR2 FQNNGV. V was pared by 0 bases and J by 2 bases, with 5 bases between. The CDR3 loop is CASSLDTPGANVLTF. The CDR3 nucleotides read TGTGCCAGCAGCTTAGACACACCTGGGGCCAACGTCCTGACTTTC. The whole variable domain, remainder taken from reference TRBV11-2 and TRBJ2-6, is EAGVAQSPRYKIIEKRQSVAFWCNPISGHATLYWYQQILGQGPKLLIQFQNNGVVDDSQLPKDRFSAERLKGVDSTLKIQPAKLEDSAVYLCASSLDTPGANVLTFGAGSRLTVL.

The chain recombines TRBV2 with TRBJ1-6; no clear D gene. The CDR3 runs 14 residues. From germline, CDR1 is SNHLY and CDR2 FYNNEI. V was cut by 2 bases and J by 7 bases, with 9 bases left in between. In DNA, the CDR3 is TGTGCCAGCAGTGAATGGCGGAAAAATTCACCCCTCCACTTT. Amino acid sequence: CASSEWRKNSPLHF.

The rearrangement uses TRBV28 and TRBJ2-5; D may be TRBD1 (6 bases). The CDR3 is 14 amino acids. Trimming left V 6 bases short and J 1 base short, with 12 bases between. Germline CDR1 MDHEN, CDR2 SYDVKM. Here the CDR3 reads CASRVQGAQETQYF. CDR3 coding DNA: TGTGCCAGCAGGGTACAGGGCGCCCAAGAGACCCAGTACTTC.

The chain recombines TRBV7-2 with TRBJ2-7, with a weak D call TRBD1 (5 bases). Germline V gene sequence: CDR1 SGHTA, CDR2 FQGNSA. V was trimmed by 3 bases and J by 1 base, leaving 10 bases between them. This CDR3 is built from 14 residues. The CDR3 region has the DNA TGTGCCAGCAGCTTTGATTCAGGGTCCTACGAGCAGTACTTC. This gives the protein CASSFDSGSYEQYF.

The rearrangement uses TRBV5-6 and TRBJ1-1, with 7 bases lining up with TRBD1. The CDR3 loop spans 12 amino acids. Germline-derived CDR1 and CDR2 are SGHDT and YYEEEE. V shed 6 bases and J 11 bases; nucleotides not matched to a gene: 10. The CDR3 reads CASTNQGGRAFF. The DNA for the CDR3 is TGTGCCAGCACCAACCAAGGGGGCCGGGCTTTCTTT.

The rearrangement links TRBV18 to TRBJ1-2; D gene ambiguous. CDR1 and CDR2 from the germline V gene are KGHSH and LQKENI. The CDR3 covers 14 residues. Trimming pared 2 bases from V and 2 bases from J, leaving 9 bases between. The CDR3 DNA follows: TGTGCCAGCTCACCAATGGCCCCGAACTATGGCTACACCTTC. Amino acids: CASSPMAPNYGYTF.

J is TRBJ2-5 and V is TRBV5-1; TRBD1 is a possible D gene (5 bases). V gave up 5 bases and J gave up 4 bases, with 6 bases separating them. The CDR3 spans 11 residues. Germline CDR1 reads SGHRS; CDR2 reads YFSETQ. The CDR3 nucleotides read TGCGCCAGCAGGGGGCCAGAGACCCAGTACTTC. This codes for CASRGPETQYF.

The V call is TRBV5-4, the J call TRBJ2-3; TRBD2 matches 9 bases. Unmatched junction bases numbered 7, after V lost 4 bases and J lost 1 base. There are 16 residues in the CDR3. The germline CDR1 and CDR2 sequences are SGHNT and YYREEE (reference sequence). In nucleotides, the CDR3 is TGTGCCAGCAGCCAAGGGAAGCGGGGGGGCACAGATACGCAGTATTTT. Protein: CASSQGKRGGTDTQYF. The full variable domain, with the rest looked up from reference TRBV5-4 and TRBJ2-3, is ETGVTQSPTHLIKTRGQQVTLRCSSQSGHNTVSWYQQALGQGPQFIFQYYREEENGRGNFPPRFSGLQFPNYSSELNVNALELDDSALYLCASSQGKRGGTDTQYFGPGTRLTVL.

This clone was seen once. V gene TRBV5-1 combines with J gene TRBJ2-7, with TRBD2 identical over 13 bases. Germline lookup yields CDR1 SGHRS and CDR2 YFSETQ. V lost 3 bases to trimming and J lost 1 base; unmatched junction nucleotides: 13. The CDR3 length is 19 residues. The CDR3 sequence is CASSSSGLAGFTGSYEQYF. In DNA, the CDR3 is TGCGCCAGCAGCTCTTCGGGACTAGCGGGGTTCACCGGGTCCTACGAGCAGTACTTC. The whole variable domain, filled in from reference TRBV5-1 and TRBJ2-7, reads KAGVTQTPRYLIKTRGQQVTLSCSPISGHRSVSWYQQTPGQGLQFLFEYFSETQRNKGNFPGRFSGRQFSNSRSEMNVSTLELGDSALYLCASSSSGLAGFTGSYEQYFGPGTRLTVT.

The rearrangement links TRBV4-3 to TRBJ2-2; D is possibly TRBD2 (7 bases). This CDR3 has 17 amino acids. In germline, CDR1 is LGHNA, CDR2 YSLEER. V gave up 3 bases and J gave up 0 bases, with 14 bases separating them. In DNA form, the CDR3 reads TGCGCCAGCAGCCAGACGGGGGGCCCCGCGAACACCGGGGAGCTGTTTTTT. This encodes CASSQTGGPANTGELFF.